This TCR beta chain was recovered during a study of T cell responses to AZD1222 COVID-19 vaccine. The wider study: Investigators merged groups given second doses at roughly 4 or roughly 12 weeks.

The table came from immunoSEQ multiplex PCR; TCRdb's copy has only in-frame clones and leaves some out. This table has 100,000 to 150,000 clones, 86% appearing once. After removal of 5 bases from V and 8 bases from J, the junction contained 10 bases not matched to a gene. The CDR3 has 17 amino acids. CDR1 and CDR2 from the germline V gene are MNHEY and SMNVEV (reference sequence). The specimen comprised peripheral blood, sampled on day 0 of AZD1222 vaccination. This clonotype was sampled from an adult in good health. The gene calls are TRBV27 and TRBJ1-6; 12 bases match TRBD1. The CDR3 bases are TGTGCCAGCAGTCCGCAAGGGGACAGGGGGCTGGATTCACCCCTCCACTTT. This gives the protein CASSPQGDRGLDSPLHF.